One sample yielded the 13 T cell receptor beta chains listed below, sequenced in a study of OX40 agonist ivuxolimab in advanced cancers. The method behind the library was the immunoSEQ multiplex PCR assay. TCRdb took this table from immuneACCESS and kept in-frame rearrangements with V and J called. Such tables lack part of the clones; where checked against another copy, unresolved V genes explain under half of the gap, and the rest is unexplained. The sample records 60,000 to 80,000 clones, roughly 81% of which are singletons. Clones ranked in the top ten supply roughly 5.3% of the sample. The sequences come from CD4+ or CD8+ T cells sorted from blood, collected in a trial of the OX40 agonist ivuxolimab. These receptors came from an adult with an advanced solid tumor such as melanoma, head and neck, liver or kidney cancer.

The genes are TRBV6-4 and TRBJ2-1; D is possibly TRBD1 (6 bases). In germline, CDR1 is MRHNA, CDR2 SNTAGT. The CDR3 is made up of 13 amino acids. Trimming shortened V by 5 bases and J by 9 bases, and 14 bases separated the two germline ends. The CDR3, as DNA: TGTGCCAGCAGTTCCCTGGGGGCGAGTGAGCAGTTCTTC. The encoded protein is CASSSLGASEQFF.

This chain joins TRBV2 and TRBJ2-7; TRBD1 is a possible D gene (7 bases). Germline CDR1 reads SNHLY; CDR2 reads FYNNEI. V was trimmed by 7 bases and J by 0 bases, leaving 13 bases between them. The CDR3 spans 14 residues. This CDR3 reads CASKQGGSSYEQYF. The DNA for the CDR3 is TGTGCCAGCAAGCAGGGGGGCAGCTCCTACGAGCAGTACTTC.

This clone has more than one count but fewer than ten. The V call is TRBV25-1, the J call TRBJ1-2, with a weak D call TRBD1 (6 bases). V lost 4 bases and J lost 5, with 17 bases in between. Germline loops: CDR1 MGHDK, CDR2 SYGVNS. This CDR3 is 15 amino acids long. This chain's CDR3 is CASSGDTGFYYGYTF. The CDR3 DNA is TGTGCCAGCAGTGGGGATACAGGGTTTTATTATGGCTACACCTTC.

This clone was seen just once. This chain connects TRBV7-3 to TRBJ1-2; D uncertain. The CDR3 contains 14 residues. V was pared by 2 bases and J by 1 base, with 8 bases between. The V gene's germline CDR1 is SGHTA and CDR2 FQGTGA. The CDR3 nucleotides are TGTGCCAGCAGCTTATCATCGGGTAACTATGGCTACACCTTC. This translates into CASSLSSGNYGYTF. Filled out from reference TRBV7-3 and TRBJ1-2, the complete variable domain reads GAGVSQTPSNKVTEKGKYVELRCDPISGHTALYWYRQSLGQGPEFLIYFQGTGAADDSGLPNDRFFAVRPEGSVSTLKIQRTERGDSAVYLCASSLSSGNYGYTFGSGTRLTVV.

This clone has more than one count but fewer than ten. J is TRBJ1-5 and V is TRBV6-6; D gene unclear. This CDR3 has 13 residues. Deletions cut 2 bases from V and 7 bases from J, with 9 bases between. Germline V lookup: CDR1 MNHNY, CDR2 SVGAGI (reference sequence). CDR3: CASSYGGKQPQHF. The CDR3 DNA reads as TGTGCCAGCAGTTACGGTGGAAAGCAGCCCCAGCATTTT.

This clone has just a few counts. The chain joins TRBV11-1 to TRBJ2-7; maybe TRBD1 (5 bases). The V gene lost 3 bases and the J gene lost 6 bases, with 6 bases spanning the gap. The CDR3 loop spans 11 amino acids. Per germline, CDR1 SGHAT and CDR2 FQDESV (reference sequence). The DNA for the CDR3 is TGTGCCAGCAGCTTTAGGGGCGAGCAGTACTTC. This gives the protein CASSFRGEQYF.

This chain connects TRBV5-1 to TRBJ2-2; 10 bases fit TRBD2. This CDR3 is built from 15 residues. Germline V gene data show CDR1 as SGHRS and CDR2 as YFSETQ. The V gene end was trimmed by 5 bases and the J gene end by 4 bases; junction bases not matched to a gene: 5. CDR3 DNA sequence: TGCGCCAGCAGTTATAGCGGGGGGACCACCGGGGAGCTGTTTTTT. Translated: CASSYSGGTTGELFF.

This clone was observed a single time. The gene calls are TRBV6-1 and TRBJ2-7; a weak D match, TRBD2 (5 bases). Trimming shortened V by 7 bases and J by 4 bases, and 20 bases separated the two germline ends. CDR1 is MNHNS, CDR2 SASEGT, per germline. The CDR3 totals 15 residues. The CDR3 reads CASKDRAGGYYEQYF. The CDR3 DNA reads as TGTGCCAGCAAAGATCGGGCCGGAGGTTATTACGAGCAGTACTTC.

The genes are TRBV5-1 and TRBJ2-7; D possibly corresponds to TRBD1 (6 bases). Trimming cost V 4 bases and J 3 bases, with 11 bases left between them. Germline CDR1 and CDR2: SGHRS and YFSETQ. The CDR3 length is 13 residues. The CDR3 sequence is CASSPMTGYEQYF. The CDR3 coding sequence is TGCGCCAGCAGCCCAATGACAGGCTACGAGCAGTACTTC. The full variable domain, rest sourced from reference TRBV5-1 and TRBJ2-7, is KAGVTQTPRYLIKTRGQQVTLSCSPISGHRSVSWYQQTPGQGLQFLFEYFSETQRNKGNFPGRFSGRQFSNSRSEMNVSTLELGDSALYLCASSPMTGYEQYFGPGTRLTVT.

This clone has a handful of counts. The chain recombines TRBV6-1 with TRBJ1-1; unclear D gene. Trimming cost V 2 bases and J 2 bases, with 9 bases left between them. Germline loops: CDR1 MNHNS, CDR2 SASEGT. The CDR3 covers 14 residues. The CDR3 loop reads CASSEPETNTEAFF. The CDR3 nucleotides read TGTGCCAGCAGTGAACCAGAGACTAACACTGAAGCTTTCTTT.

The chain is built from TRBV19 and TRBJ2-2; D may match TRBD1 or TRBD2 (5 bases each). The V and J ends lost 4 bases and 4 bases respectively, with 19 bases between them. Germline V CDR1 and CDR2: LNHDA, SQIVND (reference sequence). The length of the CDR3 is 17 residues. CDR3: CASSTTGTEGSTGELFF. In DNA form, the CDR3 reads TGTGCCAGTAGTACAACCGGGACGGAAGGGAGCACCGGGGAGCTGTTTTTT. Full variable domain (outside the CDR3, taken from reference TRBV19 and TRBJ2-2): DGGITQSPKYLFRKEGQNVTLSCEQNLNHDAMYWYRQDPGQGLRLIYYSQIVNDFQKGDIAEGYSVSREKKESFPLTVTSAQKNPTAFYLCASSTTGTEGSTGELFFGEGSRLTVL.

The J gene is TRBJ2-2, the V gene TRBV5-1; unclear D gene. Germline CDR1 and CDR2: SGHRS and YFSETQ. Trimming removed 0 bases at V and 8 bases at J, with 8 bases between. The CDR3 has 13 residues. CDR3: CASSLDHTGELFF. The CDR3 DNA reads TGCGCCAGCAGCTTGGACCATACAGGGGAGCTGTTTTTT. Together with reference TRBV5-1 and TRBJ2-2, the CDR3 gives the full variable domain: KAGVTQTPRYLIKTRGQQVTLSCSPISGHRSVSWYQQTPGQGLQFLFEYFSETQRNKGNFPGRFSGRQFSNSRSEMNVSTLELGDSALYLCASSLDHTGELFFGEGSRLTVL.

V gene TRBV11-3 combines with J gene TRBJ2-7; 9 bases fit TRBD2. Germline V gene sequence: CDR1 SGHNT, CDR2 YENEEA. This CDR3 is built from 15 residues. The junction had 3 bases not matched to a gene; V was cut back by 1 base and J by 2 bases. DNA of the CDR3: TGTGCCAGCAGCTTAGGACTAGCGGTCCCCTACGAGCAGTACTTC. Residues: CASSLGLAVPYEQYF. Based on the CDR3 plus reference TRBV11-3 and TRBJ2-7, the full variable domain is EAGVVQSPRYKIIEKKQPVAFWCNPISGHNTLYWYLQNLGQGPELLIRYENEEAVDDSQLPKDRFSAERLKGVDSTLKIQPAELGDSAVYLCASSLGLAVPYEQYFGPGTRLTVT.